Listed below are T cell receptor beta chains from one sample, sequenced in a study of cytomegalovirus exposure and HLA in healthy donors. Sequencing was performed with immunoSEQ multiplex PCR; in TCRdb, only in-frame clones are kept and a portion is missing. The table includes about 200,000 clones, over 75% detected once. Sequencing input: PBMCs. These receptor sequences come from a woman aged 25-40 years in good health and CMV-seronegative. CDR3s include the opening cysteine and the closing phenylalanine or tryptophan.

V: TRBV6-5; J: TRBJ2-1; length: 14; CDR3: CASSFSGSHYEQFF
V: TRBV5-4; J: TRBJ1-1; length: 14; CDR3: CASSLDREGTEAFF
V: TRBV5-4; J: TRBJ2-3; length: 15; CDR3: CASTVEGTSVITQYF
V: TRBV29-1; J: TRBJ2-2; length: 16; CDR3: CSVRKTSTANTGELFF
V: TRBV18; J: TRBJ1-2; length: 16; CDR3: CASSALRESWNYGYTF
V: TRBV18; J: TRBJ1-6; length: 15; CDR3: CASSESGTDNSPLHF
V: TRBV5-1; J: TRBJ1-1; length: 12; CDR3: CASSLGRGEAFF
V: TRBV18; J: TRBJ2-3; length: 16; CDR3: CASSVGLAGGTQTQYF
V: TRBV6-5; J: TRBJ2-7; length: 13; CDR3: CASSFFLSYEQYF
V: TRBV27; J: TRBJ2-7; length: 13; CDR3: CASSGTGNSEQYF
V: TRBV7-8; J: TRBJ2-7; length: 15; CDR3: CASSASSGPYYEQYF
V: TRBV29-1; J: TRBJ2-5; length: 11; CDR3: CSARDPETQYF
V: TRBV7-2; J: TRBJ2-1; length: 16; CDR3: CASSLGYPGVLDEQFF
V: TRBV11-3; J: TRBJ2-7; length: 13; CDR3: CASSLAAGNEQYF
V: TRBV5-1; J: TRBJ1-2; length: 16; CDR3: CASSPDSRDSVYGYTF
V: TRBV10-2; J: TRBJ2-1; length: 16; CDR3: CASSTILLASSNEQFF
V: TRBV30; J: TRBJ1-1; length: 16; CDR3: CAWSGTGRTRNTEAFF
V: TRBV28; J: TRBJ2-7; length: 11; CDR3: CASGLTYEQYF
V: TRBV9; J: TRBJ2-7; length: 14; CDR3: CASSPSGASYEQYF
V: TRBV9; J: TRBJ2-2; length: 14; CDR3: CASSVASSFGELFF
V: TRBV2; J: TRBJ2-7; length: 12; CDR3: CASNVGVYEQYF
V: TRBV6-5; J: TRBJ2-7; length: 13; CDR3: CASSYGDRADPYF
V: TRBV4-1; J: TRBJ1-1; length: 15; CDR3: CASSPRGTGVTEAFF
V: TRBV19; J: TRBJ1-5; length: 13; CDR3: CASDRGFNQPQHF
V: TRBV10-3; J: TRBJ2-7; length: 13; CDR3: CAISERDSYEQYF
V: TRBV30; J: TRBJ2-7; length: 13; CDR3: CACRPGLPYEQYF
V: TRBV6-5; J: TRBJ2-7; length: 15; CDR3: CASQTLGAGSYEQYF
V: TRBV7-8; J: TRBJ2-7; length: 15; CDR3: CASSSRGGASYEQYF
V: TRBV18; J: TRBJ2-4; length: 14; CDR3: CASSPPLAKNIQYF
V: TRBV30; J: TRBJ1-5; length: 15; CDR3: CAWKSTGRGNQPQHF
V: TRBV4-2; J: TRBJ1-3; length: 17; CDR3: CASSQDPTGGSGNTIYF
V: TRBV18; J: TRBJ1-1; length: 12; CDR3: CATLIWGGEAFF
V: TRBV27; J: TRBJ1-1; length: 14; CDR3: CASSSTGGWAEAFF
V: TRBV7-2; J: TRBJ1-5; length: 13; CDR3: CASSLFQDQPQHF
V: TRBV5-1; J: TRBJ2-1; length: 16; CDR3: CASSLKGGVSYNEQFF
V: TRBV6-1; J: TRBJ2-1; length: 18; CDR3: CASSEARDRRGDYNEQFF
V: TRBV2; J: TRBJ1-5; length: 12; CDR3: CASSESTWARHF
V: TRBV30; J: TRBJ2-3; length: 17; CDR3: CAWSVLLTSGRTDTQYF
V: TRBV19; J: TRBJ2-1; length: 17; CDR3: CASSKALPGLAGDEQFF
V: TRBV6-1; J: TRBJ1-2; length: 16; CDR3: CASSEGHPASNYGYTF
V: TRBV2; J: TRBJ2-5; length: 12; CDR3: CASNEARETQYF
V: TRBV4-1; J: TRBJ2-1; length: 16; CDR3: CASSQFHGNGDNEQFF